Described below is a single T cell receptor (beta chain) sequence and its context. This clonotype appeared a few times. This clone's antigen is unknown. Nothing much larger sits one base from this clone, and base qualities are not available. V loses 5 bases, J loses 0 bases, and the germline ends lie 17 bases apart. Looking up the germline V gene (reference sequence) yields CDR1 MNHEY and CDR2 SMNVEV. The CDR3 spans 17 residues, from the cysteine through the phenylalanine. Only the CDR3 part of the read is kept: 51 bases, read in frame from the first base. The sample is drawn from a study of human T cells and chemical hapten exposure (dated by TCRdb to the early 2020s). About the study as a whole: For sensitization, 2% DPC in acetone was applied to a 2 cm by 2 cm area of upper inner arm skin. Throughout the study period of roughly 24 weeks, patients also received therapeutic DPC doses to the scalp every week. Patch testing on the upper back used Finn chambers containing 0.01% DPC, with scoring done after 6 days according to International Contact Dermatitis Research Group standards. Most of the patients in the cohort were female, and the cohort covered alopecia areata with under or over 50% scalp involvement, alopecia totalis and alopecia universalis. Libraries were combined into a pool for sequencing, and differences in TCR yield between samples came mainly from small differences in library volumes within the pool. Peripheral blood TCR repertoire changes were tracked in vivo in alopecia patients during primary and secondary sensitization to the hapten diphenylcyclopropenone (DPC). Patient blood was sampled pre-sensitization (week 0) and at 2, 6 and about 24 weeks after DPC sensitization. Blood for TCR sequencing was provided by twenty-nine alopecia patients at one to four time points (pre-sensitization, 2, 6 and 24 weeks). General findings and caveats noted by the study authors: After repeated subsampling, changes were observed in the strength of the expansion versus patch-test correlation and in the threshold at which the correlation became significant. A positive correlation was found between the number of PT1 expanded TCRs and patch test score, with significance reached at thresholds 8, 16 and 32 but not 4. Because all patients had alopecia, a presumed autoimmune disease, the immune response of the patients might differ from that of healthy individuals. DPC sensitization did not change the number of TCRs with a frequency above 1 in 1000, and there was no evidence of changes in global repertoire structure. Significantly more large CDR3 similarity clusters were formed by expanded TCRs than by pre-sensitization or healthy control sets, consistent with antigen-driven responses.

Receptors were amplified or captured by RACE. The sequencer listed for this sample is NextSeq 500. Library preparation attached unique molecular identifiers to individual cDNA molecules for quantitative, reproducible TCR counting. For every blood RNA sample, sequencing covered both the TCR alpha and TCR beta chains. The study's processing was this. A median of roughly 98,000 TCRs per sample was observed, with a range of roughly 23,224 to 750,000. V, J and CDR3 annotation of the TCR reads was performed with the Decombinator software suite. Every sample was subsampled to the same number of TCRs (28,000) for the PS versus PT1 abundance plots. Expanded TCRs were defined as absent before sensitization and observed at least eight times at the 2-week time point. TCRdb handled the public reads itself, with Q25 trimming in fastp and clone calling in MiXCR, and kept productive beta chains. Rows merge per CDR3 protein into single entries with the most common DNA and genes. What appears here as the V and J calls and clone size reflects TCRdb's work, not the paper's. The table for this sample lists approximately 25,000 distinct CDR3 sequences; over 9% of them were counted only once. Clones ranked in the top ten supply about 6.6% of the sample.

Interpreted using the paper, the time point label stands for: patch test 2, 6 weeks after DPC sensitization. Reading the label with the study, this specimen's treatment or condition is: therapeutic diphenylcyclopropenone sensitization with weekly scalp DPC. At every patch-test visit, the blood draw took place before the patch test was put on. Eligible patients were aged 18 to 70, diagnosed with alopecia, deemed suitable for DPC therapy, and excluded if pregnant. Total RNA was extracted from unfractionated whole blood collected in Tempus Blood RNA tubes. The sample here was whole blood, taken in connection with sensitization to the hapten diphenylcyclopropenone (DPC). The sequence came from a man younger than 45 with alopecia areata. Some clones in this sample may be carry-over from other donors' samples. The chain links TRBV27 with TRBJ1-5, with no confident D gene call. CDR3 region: CASSPGGSFGSNQPQHF. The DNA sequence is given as TGTGCCAGCAGTCCGGGAGGCAGTTTCGGTAGCAATCAGCCCCAGCATTTT.